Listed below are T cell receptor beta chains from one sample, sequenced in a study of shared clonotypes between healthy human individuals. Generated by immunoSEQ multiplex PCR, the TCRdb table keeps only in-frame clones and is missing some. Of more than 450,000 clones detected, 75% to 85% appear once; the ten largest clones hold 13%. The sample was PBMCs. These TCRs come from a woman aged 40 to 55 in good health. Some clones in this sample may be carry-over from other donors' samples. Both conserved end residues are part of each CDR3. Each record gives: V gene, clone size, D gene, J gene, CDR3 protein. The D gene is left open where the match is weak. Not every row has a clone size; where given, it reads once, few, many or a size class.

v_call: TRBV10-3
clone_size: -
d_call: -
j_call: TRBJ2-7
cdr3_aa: CAISLTAYYEQYF

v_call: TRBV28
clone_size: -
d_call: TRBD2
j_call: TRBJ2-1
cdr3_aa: CASSRRLAGDYNEQFF

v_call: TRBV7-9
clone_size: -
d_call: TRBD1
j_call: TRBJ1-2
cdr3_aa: CASSSRDRANYGYTF

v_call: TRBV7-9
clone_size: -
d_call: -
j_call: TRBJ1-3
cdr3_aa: CASSRGGLGNTIYF

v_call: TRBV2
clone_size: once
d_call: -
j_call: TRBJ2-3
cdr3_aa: CASRRRVVTDTQYF

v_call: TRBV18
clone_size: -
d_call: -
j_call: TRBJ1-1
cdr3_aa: CASSPISGTEAFF

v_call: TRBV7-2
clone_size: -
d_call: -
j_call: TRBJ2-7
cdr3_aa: CASSSRDFPSYEQYF

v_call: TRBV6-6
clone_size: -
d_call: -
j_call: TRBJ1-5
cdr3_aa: CASSYSGGIQPQHF

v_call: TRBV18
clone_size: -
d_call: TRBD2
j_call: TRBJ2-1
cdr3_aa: CASSPLGLAGNSYNEQFF

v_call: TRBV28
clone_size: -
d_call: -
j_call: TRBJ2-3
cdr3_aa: CASSSPTPGTDTQYF

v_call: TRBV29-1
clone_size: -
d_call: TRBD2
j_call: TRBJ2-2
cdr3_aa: CSGPSGLAGARGAVF

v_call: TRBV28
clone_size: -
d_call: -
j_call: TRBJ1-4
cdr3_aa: CASSFHTTNEKLFF

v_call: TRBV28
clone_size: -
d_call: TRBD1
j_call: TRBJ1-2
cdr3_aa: CASRLDRGSGYGYTF

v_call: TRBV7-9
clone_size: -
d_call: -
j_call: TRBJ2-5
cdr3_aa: CASSPRDPGAGETQYF

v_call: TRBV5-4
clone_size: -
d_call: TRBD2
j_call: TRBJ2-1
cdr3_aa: CASSPRTSGSFYNEQFF

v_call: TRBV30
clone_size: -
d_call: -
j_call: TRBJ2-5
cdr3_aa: CAWSEGVQETQYF

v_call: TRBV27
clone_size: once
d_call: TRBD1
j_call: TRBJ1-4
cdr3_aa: CASSSPTGTGGGSEKLFF

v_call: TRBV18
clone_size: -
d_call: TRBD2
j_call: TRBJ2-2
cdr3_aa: CASSREVIAGGGGTGELFF

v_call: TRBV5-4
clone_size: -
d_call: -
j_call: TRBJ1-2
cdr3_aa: CASSLATDGYTF

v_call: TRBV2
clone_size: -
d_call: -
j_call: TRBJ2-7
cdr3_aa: CASSISSYEQYF

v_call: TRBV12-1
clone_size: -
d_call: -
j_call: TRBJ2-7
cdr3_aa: CASSFDPDGPREQYF

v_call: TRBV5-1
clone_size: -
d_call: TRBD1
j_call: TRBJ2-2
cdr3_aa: CASSQDRATTGELFF

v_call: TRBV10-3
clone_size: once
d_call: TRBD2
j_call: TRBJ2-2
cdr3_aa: CAISVPSGTNTGELFF

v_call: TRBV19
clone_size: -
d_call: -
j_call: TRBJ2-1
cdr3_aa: CASTAYNEQFF

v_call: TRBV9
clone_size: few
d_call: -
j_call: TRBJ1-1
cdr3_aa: CASSVVGGNTEAFF

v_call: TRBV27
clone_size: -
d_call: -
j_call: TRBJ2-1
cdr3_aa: CASTPLAGYNEQFF

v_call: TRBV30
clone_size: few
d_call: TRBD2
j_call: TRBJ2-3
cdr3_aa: CAWNLAGDTQYF

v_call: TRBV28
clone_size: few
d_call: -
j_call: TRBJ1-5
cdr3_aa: CASSSGYKGNQPQHF

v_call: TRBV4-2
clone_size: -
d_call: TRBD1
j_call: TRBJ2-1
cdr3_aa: CASSQDRGGPSNEQFF

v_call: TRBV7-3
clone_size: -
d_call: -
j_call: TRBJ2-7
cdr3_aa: CASSLTSGSYEQYF

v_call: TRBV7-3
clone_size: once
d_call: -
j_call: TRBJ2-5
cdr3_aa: CASSLGTEETQYF

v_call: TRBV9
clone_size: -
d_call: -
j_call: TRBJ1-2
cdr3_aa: CASSVDAGQGGHGYTF

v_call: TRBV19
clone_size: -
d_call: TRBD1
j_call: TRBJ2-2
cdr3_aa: CASRTGGFGELFF

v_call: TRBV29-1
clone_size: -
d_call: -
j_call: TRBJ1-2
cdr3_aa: CSARQDYGYTF

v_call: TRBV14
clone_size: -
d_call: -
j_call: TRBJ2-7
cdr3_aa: CASSQVTGAFSYEQYF

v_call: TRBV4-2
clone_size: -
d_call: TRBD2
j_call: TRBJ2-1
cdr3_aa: CASSQVSSGSFVGQFF

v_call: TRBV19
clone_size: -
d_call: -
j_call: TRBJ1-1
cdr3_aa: CASTNPRSAFF

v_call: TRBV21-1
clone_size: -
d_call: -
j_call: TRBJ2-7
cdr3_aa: CASSKGSLCCEQYF

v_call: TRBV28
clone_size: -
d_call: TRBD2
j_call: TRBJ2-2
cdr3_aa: CASYSSGRGTGELFF

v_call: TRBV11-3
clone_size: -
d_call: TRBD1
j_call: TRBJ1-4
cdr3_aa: CASSPGTGEEGEKLFF

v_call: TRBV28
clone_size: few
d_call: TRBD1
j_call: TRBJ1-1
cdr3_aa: CASSPGGQGDTEAFF

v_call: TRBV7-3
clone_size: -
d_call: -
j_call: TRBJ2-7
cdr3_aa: CASSTEPLSNEQYF

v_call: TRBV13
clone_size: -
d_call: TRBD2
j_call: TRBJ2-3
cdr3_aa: CASSDRRLAGVGDTQYF

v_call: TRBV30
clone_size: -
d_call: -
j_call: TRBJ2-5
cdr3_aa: CAWSPGSNQETQYF

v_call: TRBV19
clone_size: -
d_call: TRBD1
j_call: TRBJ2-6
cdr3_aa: CASSATGVGANVLTF

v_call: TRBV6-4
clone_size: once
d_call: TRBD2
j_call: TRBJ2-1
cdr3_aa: CASSGTSGSYNEQFF

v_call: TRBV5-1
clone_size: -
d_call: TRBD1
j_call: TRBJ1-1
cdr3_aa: CASRQRTGSDTEAFF

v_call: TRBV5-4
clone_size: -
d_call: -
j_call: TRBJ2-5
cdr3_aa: CASSLSRNQRETQYF

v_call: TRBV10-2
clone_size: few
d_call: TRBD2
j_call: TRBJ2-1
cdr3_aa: CASSAPTSTHNEQFF

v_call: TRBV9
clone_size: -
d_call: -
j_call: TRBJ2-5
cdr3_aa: CASSSDRETQYF

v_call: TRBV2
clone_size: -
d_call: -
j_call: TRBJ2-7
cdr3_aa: CASNPVGATYEQYF

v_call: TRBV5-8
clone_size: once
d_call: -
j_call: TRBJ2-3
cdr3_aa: CASSLTHAPATQYF

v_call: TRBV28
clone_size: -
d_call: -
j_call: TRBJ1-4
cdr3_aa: CASSPLRDTWEANEKLFF